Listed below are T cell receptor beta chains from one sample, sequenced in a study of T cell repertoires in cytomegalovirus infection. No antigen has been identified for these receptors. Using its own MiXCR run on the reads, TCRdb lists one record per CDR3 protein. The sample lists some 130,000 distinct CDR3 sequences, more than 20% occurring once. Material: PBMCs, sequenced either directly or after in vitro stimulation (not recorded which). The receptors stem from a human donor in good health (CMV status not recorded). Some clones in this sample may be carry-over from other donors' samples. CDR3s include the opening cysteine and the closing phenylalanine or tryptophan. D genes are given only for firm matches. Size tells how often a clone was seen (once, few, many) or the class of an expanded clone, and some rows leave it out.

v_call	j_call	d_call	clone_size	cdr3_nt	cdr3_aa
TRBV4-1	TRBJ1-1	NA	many	TGCGCCAGCAGCCAAGTGCCGGGGACAGAAGCTTTCTTT	CASSQVPGTEAFF
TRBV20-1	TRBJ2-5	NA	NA	TGCAGTGCTAGCGGGCAGCCCGGTGAGACCCAGTACTTC	CSASGQPGETQYF
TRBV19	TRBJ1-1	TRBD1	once	TGTGCCACGGAAAGGGGGCATACTGAAGCTTTCTTT	CATERGHTEAFF
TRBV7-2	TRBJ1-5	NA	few	TGTGCCAGCAGCTTAGGTCGGAATAATCAGCCCCAGCATTTT	CASSLGRNNQPQHF
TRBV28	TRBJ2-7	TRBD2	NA	TGTGCCAGCAGTGACGGGACTAGCGGGAACGACGAGCAGTACTTC	CASSDGTSGNDEQYF
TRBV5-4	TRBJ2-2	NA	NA	TGTGCCAGCAGCCCTCAGGCCGTCACCGGGGAGCTGTTTTTT	CASSPQAVTGELFF
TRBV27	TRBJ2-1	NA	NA	TGTGCCAGCAGTTTTCAGGGCAATGAGCAGTTCTTC	CASSFQGNEQFF
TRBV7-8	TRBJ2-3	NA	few	TGTGCCAGCAGCCCCCTGGGAGGGGGCGAGACAGATACGCAGTATTTT	CASSPLGGGETDTQYF
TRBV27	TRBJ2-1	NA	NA	TGTGCCAGCAGTTTATCGTGGGGCAATGAGCAGTTCTTC	CASSLSWGNEQFF
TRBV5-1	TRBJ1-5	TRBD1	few	TGCGCCAGCAGCTTTTCGACAGGGTATAGCAATCAGCCCCAGCATTTT	CASSFSTGYSNQPQHF
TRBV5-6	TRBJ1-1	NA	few	TGTGCCAGCAGCCCACTTACGACGACAATTCAGTACACTGAAGCTTTCTTT	CASSPLTTTIQYTEAFF
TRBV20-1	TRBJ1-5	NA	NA	TGCAGTGCTAGTCTGGGGACGGGGAGCAATCAGCCCCAGCATTTT	CSASLGTGSNQPQHF
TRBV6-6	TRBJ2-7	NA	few	TGTGCCAGCAGTTTAAGTCTAACATACGAGCAGTACTTC	CASSLSLTYEQYF
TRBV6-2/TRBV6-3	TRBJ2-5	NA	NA	TGTGCCAGCGGCCGAATAGGGACCCAAGAGACCCAGTACTTC	CASGRIGTQETQYF
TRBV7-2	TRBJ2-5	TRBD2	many	TGTGCCAGCAGCTTATTCCCGCGCGGGAGGGCCGGAGAGACCCAGTACTTC	CASSLFPRGRAGETQYF
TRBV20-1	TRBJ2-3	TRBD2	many	TGCAGTGCTAGAGGTCTGGCTAGCGGATTCACAGATACGCAGTATTTT	CSARGLASGFTDTQYF
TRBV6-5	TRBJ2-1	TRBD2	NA	TGTGCCAGCAGTTACTTAGCGGGCAGTGAGCAGTTCTTC	CASSYLAGSEQFF
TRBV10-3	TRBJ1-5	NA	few	TGTGCCATCAGTGTTGGAGGGAACAGCAATCAGCCCCAGCATTTT	CAISVGGNSNQPQHF
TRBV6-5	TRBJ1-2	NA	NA	TGTGCCAGCAGCCGTAGAGGCAGGATTAACTATGGCTACACCTTC	CASSRRGRINYGYTF
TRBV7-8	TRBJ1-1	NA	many	TGTGCCAGCAGCATGGGCAGTGCTGAAGCTTTCTTT	CASSMGSAEAFF
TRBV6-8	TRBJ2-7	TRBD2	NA	TGTGCCAGCAGGGGGGGGGGTTCCTCCTACGAGCAGTACTTC	CASRGGGSSYEQYF
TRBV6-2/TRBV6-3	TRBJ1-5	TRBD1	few	TGTGCCAGCAAGCCACAGGCACCGGGGACAGCATTTGGTCAGCCCCAGCATTTT	CASKPQAPGTAFGQPQHF
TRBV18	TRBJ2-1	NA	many	TGTGCCAGCTCACCACAAAGATACCTCCGGAGGGACTCCTACAATGAGCAGTTCTTC	CASSPQRYLRRDSYNEQFF
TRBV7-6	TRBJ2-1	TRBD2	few	TGTGCCAGCAGCGTAGAACCGGGGGGGGCACCGTACAATGAGCAGTTCTTC	CASSVEPGGAPYNEQFF
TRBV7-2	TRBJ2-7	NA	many	TGTGCCAGCAGCTTAGGACGTCAGGGAAACGAGCAGTACTTC	CASSLGRQGNEQYF
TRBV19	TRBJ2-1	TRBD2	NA	TGTGCCAGTACTTTAACGGGGGGACCCTACAATGAGCAGTTCTTC	CASTLTGGPYNEQFF
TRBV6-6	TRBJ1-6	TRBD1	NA	TGTGCCAGCACCTACGGGACAGGCTATTCACCCCTCCACTTT	CASTYGTGYSPLHF
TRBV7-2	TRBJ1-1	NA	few	TGTGCCAGCAGCCCCCGAGGAGGGAGGAACACTGAAGCTTTCTTT	CASSPRGGRNTEAFF
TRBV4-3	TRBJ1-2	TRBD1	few	TGCGCCAGCAGCCAAACAGGGGGCTTTGGCTACACCTTC	CASSQTGGFGYTF
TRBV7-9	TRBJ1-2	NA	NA	TGTGCCAGCAGCTTAGAGGAGGGTTTCGACTATGGCTACACCTTC	CASSLEEGFDYGYTF
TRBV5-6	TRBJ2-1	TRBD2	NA	TGTGCCAGCAGCTTGGGGGGACTAGCGGGAACCGGTGAGCAGTTGTTC	CASSLGGLAGTGEQLF
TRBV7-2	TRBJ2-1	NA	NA	TGTGCCAGCAGCTATGCCAGCGGCCTTAGGGGAAATGAGCAGTTCTTC	CASSYASGLRGNEQFF
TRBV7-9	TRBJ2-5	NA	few	TGTGCCAGCAGCTCCGTGTGGCACAGCGCGGAGACCCAGTACTTC	CASSSVWHSAETQYF
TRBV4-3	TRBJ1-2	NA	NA	TGCGCCAGCAGCCAAGGGGTCCGTGGTGATGGCTACACCTTC	CASSQGVRGDGYTF
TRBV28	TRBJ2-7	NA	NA	TGTGCCAGCAGTTTCGGCAGGGGCTACGAGCAGTACTTC	CASSFGRGYEQYF
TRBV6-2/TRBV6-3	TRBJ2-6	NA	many	TGTGCCAGCAGTTACGGAGGGCCCGGGTCTGGGGCCAACGTCCTGACTTTC	CASSYGGPGSGANVLTF
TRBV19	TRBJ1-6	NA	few	TGTGCCACCTCGCAAGGATGGAATTCACCCCTCCACTTT	CATSQGWNSPLHF
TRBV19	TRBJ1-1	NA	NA	TGTGCCAGTAGTATGCAACAGCAGAACACTGAAGCTTTCTTT	CASSMQQQNTEAFF
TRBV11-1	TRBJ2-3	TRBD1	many	TGTGCCAGCAGCTTAGTCACAGGGGGCGTAGATACGCAGTATTTT	CASSLVTGGVDTQYF
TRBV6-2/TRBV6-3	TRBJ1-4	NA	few	TGTGCCAGCAGTTCGCCAGATGAAAAACTGTTTTTT	CASSSPDEKLFF
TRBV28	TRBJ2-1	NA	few	TGTGCCAGCAGCCCTTTTTATAGCCGAAATGAGCAGTTCTTC	CASSPFYSRNEQFF
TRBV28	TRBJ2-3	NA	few	TGTGCCAGCAGTCGACAGGATTTGGCGCAGTATTTT	CASSRQDLAQYF
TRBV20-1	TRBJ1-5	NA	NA	TGCAGTGCTAGAGACATGACCTCTGGGCCTTATAGCAATCAGCCCCAGCATTTT	CSARDMTSGPYSNQPQHF
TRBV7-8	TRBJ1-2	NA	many	TGTGCCAGCAGCCCAGCCGGGACCGACCGCGGCTACACCTTC	CASSPAGTDRGYTF